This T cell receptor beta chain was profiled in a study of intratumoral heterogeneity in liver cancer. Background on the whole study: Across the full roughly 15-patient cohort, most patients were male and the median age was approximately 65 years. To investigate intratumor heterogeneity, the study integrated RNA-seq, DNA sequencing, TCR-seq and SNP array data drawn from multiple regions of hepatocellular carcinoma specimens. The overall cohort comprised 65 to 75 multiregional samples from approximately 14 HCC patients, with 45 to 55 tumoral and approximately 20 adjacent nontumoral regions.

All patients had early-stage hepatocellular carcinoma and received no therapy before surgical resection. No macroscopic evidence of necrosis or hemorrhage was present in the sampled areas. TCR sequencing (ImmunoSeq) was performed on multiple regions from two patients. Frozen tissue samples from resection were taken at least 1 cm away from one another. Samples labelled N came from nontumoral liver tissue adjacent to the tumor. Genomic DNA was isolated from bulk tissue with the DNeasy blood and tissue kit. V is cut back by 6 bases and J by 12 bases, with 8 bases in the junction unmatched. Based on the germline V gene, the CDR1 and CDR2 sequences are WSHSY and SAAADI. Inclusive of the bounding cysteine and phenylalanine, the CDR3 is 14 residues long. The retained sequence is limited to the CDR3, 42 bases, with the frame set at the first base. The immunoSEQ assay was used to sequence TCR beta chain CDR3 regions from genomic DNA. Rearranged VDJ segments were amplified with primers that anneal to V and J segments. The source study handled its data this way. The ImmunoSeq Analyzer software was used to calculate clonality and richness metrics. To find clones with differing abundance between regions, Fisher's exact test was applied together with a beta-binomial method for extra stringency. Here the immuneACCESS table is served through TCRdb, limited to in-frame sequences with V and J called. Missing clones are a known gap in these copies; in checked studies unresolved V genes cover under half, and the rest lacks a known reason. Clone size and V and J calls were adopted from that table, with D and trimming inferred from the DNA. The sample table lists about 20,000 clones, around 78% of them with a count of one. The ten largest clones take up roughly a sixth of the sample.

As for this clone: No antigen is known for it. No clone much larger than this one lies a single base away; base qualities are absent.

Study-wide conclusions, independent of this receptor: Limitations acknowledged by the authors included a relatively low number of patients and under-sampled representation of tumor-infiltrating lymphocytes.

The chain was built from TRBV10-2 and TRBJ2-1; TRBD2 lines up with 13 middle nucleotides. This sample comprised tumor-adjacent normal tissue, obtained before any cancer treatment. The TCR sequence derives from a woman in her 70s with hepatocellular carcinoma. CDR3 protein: CASSKGLAGIRQFF. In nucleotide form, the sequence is TGCGCCAGCAGCAAGGGACTAGCGGGAATCCGGCAGTTCTTC.